These T cell receptor beta chains were read from a single sample in a study of spatial heterogeneity in lung cancer. TCRdb re-called the 5' RACE reads through MiXCR, storing one row per CDR3 protein. The repertoire holds under 30,000 distinct CDR3 sequences, around 5.8% seen once, with 22% in the top ten. This material consisted of PBMCs, taken at follow-up. These receptors were taken from a male donor with early-stage non-small cell lung cancer. Both conserved end residues are part of each CDR3. Each record gives: V gene, J gene, D gene, CDR3 protein. The D gene is left open where the match is weak.

TRBV12-3/TRBV12-4,TRBJ1-6,.,CASSLAGDNSPLHF
TRBV19,TRBJ2-6,.,CASSIGAPVRANVLTF
TRBV10-3,TRBJ1-1,TRBD1,CAISDEGQGRTEAFF
TRBV19,TRBJ1-5,.,CASSPHDQPQHF
TRBV24-1,TRBJ2-3,TRBD2,CATSEPVAGGTDTQYF
TRBV21-1,TRBJ2-7,.,CASSKGMKASEQYF
TRBV9,TRBJ2-1,.,CASSKSMSSYNEQFF
TRBV13,TRBJ2-5,TRBD1,CASSLVLGTGGQETQYF
TRBV12-3/TRBV12-4,TRBJ2-3,TRBD2,CASSLGSGTTDTQYF
TRBV14,TRBJ1-2,.,CASSRTANYGYTF
TRBV4-2,TRBJ2-1,.,CASSQDLWDGKQFF
TRBV6-6,TRBJ2-3,TRBD2,CASRPSGGTDTQYF
TRBV20-1,TRBJ2-1,.,CSARLADEQFF
TRBV7-8,TRBJ2-4,TRBD1,CASSSTGVEYF
TRBV20-1,TRBJ2-7,.,CSASGGNSYEQYF